These 32 T cell receptor beta chains originate from one sample sequenced in a study of CD8 T cells in ankylosing spondylitis. Study-level findings and limits: Ankylosing spondylitis blood appeared to carry a characteristic TCR beta motif of roughly 8 highly homologous variants.

These receptors have no known antigen. TCRdb independently ran MiXCR on the 5' RACE reads; one entry per CDR3 protein. The table lists roughly 700,000 distinct CDR3 sequences, 15% to 20% of them singletons. Sequencing input: blood, either unsorted or a sorted T cell fraction (not recorded which). The receptor source for this set is a male donor with ankylosing spondylitis.

This clonotype showed up just a few times. The chain uses TRBV29-1 and TRBJ2-7; 7 nucleotides agree with TRBD2. After removal of 1 base from V and 2 bases from J, the junction contained 8 bases not matched to a gene. Germline CDR1 reads SQVTM; CDR2 reads ANQGSEA. This CDR3 comprises 15 residues. As DNA, the CDR3 is TGCAGCGTTGAAGGTGTCGGGGCGGGAGCCTACGAGCAGTACTTC. Its protein is CSVEGVGAGAYEQYF.

The genes are TRBV20-1 and TRBJ1-5; TRBD1 matches 10 bases. CDR3 size: 15 residues. V lost 3 bases and J lost 6; bases outside the gene matches: 8. The V gene's germline CDR1 is DFQATT and CDR2 SNEGSKA (reference sequence). The CDR3 here is CSARVPGQGTQPQHF. The CDR3 region has the DNA TGCAGTGCTAGGGTCCCGGGACAGGGGACTCAGCCCCAGCATTTT.

The V call is TRBV5-1, the J call TRBJ2-3; 7 bases agree with TRBD2. Germline V gives CDR1 SGHRS, CDR2 YFSETQ. The CDR3 is made up of 15 amino acids. Trimming removed 0 bases from V and 4 bases from J; junction bases left unmatched: 5. The CDR3 DNA reads TGCGCCAGCAGCTTGGAAGCGGGGATCGCAGATACGCAGTATTTT. It yields the protein CASSLEAGIADTQYF.

V is TRBV5-1 and J is TRBJ2-7; TRBD1 might be the D (6 bases). This CDR3 spans 15 amino acids. CDR1 and CDR2 (germline): SGHRS, YFSETQ. V was clipped by 2 bases and J by 3 bases, with 15 bases between them. CDR3 in DNA: TGCGCCAGCAGCTTTACAGGGAGTATCATCTACGAGCAGTACTTC. Its translation is CASSFTGSIIYEQYF.

This chain uses TRBV3-1 with TRBJ1-5; 7 nucleotides match TRBD1. Per germline, CDR1 LGHDT and CDR2 YNNKEL (reference sequence). The CDR3 sequence is 17 residues long. V shed 0 bases and J 6 bases; nucleotides not matched to a gene: 11. CDR3 coding DNA: TGTGCCAGCAGCCAAGATCCTGCAGGGGGTTGGGGTCAGCCCCAGCATTTT. This sequence encodes CASSQDPAGGWGQPQHF.

This clonotype was seen more than once but under ten times. The V call is TRBV3-1, the J call TRBJ2-5; 15 bases fit TRBD2. The CDR3 is 15 amino acids. Losses at the gene ends were 4 bases for V and 5 bases for J; bases not matched to a gene: 2. Germline V CDR1 and CDR2: LGHDT, YNNKEL (reference sequence). The CDR3 nucleotides are TGTGCCAGCAGCCGGGGACTAGCGGGAGGTGAGACCCAGTACTTC. This sequence encodes CASSRGLAGGETQYF.

This clonotype turned up a few times. The V call is TRBV29-1, the J call TRBJ2-2; TRBD2 aligns across 9 bases. The CDR3 runs to 14 residues. Trimming removed 4 bases from V and 2 bases from J; junction bases left unmatched: 2. CDR1 and CDR2 from the germline V gene are SQVTM and ANQGSEA. CDR3 DNA sequence: TGCAGCGTTGGGCTAGCGGGAAACACCGGGGAGCTGTTTTTT. Protein: CSVGLAGNTGELFF.

This clonotype came up a few times. The chain links TRBV12-3 or TRBV12-4 to TRBJ2-1; either TRBD1 or TRBD2 may fit D (5 bases each). V lost 5 bases to trimming and J lost 2 bases, with 16 bases between them. This CDR3 comprises 16 residues. The CDR3, as DNA: TGTGCCAGCAGTCCCCGGGACCCCGGGGCCTACAATGAGCAGTTCTTC. This sequence encodes CASSPRDPGAYNEQFF.

In this sample, this clonotype turned up many times. The rearrangement joins TRBV5-1 to TRBJ2-1, with 8 bases identical to TRBD1. This CDR3 contains 16 residues. J was trimmed by 0 bases and V by 6 bases; bases with no gene match: 8. Germline CDR1 reads SGHRS; CDR2 reads YFSETQ. The CDR3 protein is CASMQGAYSSYNEQFF. DNA for the CDR3: TGCGCCAGCATGCAGGGGGCCTACAGCTCCTACAATGAGCAGTTCTTC.

This chain joins TRBV5-1 and TRBJ1-2, with D tentatively TRBD1 (5 bases). The CDR3 loop spans 16 amino acids. Per germline, CDR1 SGHRS and CDR2 YFSETQ. V was shortened by 3 bases and J by 4 bases, with 19 bases between the two germline ends. The CDR3 nucleotides are TGCGCCAGCAGCTCGGGGGGGAACTCCATAATCTATGGCTACACCTTC. It yields the protein CASSSGGNSIIYGYTF.

This clonotype has at least ten counts. The V and J genes are TRBV6-5 and TRBJ1-6; D not certain. The CDR3 loop spans 16 amino acids. The V gene's germline CDR1 is MNHEY and CDR2 SVGAGI. V lost 2 bases to trimming and J lost 14 bases, with 22 bases between them. The DNA for the CDR3 is TGTGCCAGCAGTTACGTACCGGGCTCCTCGGCTTCGGCCCTCCACTTT. Translating gives CASSYVPGSSASALHF.

This clonotype has a handful of counts. The J gene is TRBJ2-7, the V gene TRBV5-1; TRBD1 matches 9 bases. Germline trimming cut 4 bases from V and 0 bases from J; bases unmatched to any gene: 5. CDR3 length: 15 amino acids. In germline, CDR1 is SGHRS, CDR2 YFSETQ. CDR3 residues: CASSNRDRDSYEQYF. DNA for the CDR3: TGCGCCAGCAGCAACCGGGACAGGGACTCCTACGAGCAGTACTTC.

This clonotype was detected only a few times. The chain recombines TRBV12-3 or TRBV12-4 with TRBJ2-5; D is ambiguous. This CDR3 contains 14 residues. V shed 7 bases and J shed 7 bases, with 19 bases lying between them. CDR3 loop: CASTQLESLGTQYF. The CDR3 DNA sequence: TGTGCCAGCACCCAATTGGAAAGCCTCGGGACCCAGTACTTC.

This sequence joins TRBV27 and TRBJ2-7; D assignment may be TRBD1 or TRBD2 (5 bases each). The V gene's germline CDR1 is MNHEY and CDR2 SMNVEV (reference sequence). V was pared by 3 bases and J by 1 base, with 28 bases between. This CDR3 is built from 20 residues. CDR3 sequence (DNA): TGTGCCAGCAGTTTTTCGGGGACCCCTAAAGGGGTCAAGGGTTCCTACGAGCAGTACTTC. Protein product: CASSFSGTPKGVKGSYEQYF.

The genes are TRBV20-1 and TRBJ2-7, with D uncertain. This CDR3 has 13 residues. The germline V and J ends were trimmed by 3 bases and 2 bases, with 11 bases remaining between them. Germline assignment: CDR1 DFQATT and CDR2 SNEGSKA (reference sequence). The CDR3 nucleotides read TGCAGTGCTAGGCCGGCAGCCCCCTACGAGCAGTACTTC. Translating it yields CSARPAAPYEQYF.

In its sample, this clonotype was seen a few times. The CDR3 here is CSAPRDGNTGELFF. CDR3 nucleotide sequence: TGCAGTGCTCCCCGGGACGGTAACACCGGGGAGCTGTTTTTT. The rearrangement uses TRBV20-1 and TRBJ2-2; D is perhaps TRBD1 or TRBD2 (5 bases each). V gave up 5 bases and J gave up 2 bases, with 12 bases separating them. The CDR3 extends over 14 amino acids. The V gene's germline CDR1 is DFQATT and CDR2 SNEGSKA (reference sequence).

This clonotype has more than one count but fewer than ten. The chain has TRBV7-8 and TRBJ1-3, with TRBD1 as a possible D gene (5 bases). This CDR3 has 15 amino acids. V was clipped by 2 bases and J by 2 bases, with 10 bases between them. Germline assignment: CDR1 SGHVS and CDR2 FQNEAQ. The CDR3 region is CASSLSGRAGNTIYF. The CDR3 DNA sequence: TGTGCCAGCAGCTTATCCGGCAGGGCTGGAAACACCATATATTTT.

This clonotype turned up a few times. The gene calls are TRBV12-3 or TRBV12-4 and TRBJ1-5, with TRBD1 identical over 7 bases. J was trimmed by 5 bases and V by 6 bases; bases with no gene match: 10. The CDR3 sequence is 15 residues long. The CDR3 reads CASSPNGQVYQPQHF. The CDR3 coding sequence is TGTGCCAGCAGCCCAAACGGACAGGTTTATCAGCCCCAGCATTTT.

This clonotype has only a few counts. The chain uses TRBV5-1 and TRBJ2-1; tentative D call: TRBD2 (6 bases). CDR3 length: 14 amino acids. From germline, CDR1 is SGHRS and CDR2 YFSETQ. V lost 0 bases and J lost 9, with 13 bases in between. CDR3 bases: TGCGCCAGCAGCTTGGGCGGGGAGATGGGTGAGCAGTTCTTC. Translating gives CASSLGGEMGEQFF.

This clonotype has only a few counts. This sequence joins TRBV10-3 and TRBJ1-2; D unresolved. This CDR3 spans 15 amino acids. Germline V gives CDR1 ENHRY, CDR2 SYGVKD. V was pared by 6 bases and J by 4 bases, with 18 bases between. The CDR3 bases are TGTGCCATCAGCGAACAGCTATCAAACTCCTATGGCTACACCTTC. Its translation: CAISEQLSNSYGYTF.

This chain joins TRBV29-1 and TRBJ1-3; possibly TRBD1 for D (5 bases). V lost 1 base to trimming and J lost 3 bases, with 10 bases between them. CDR3 length: 14 residues. CDR1 is SQVTM, CDR2 ANQGSEA, per germline. CDR3 nucleotide sequence: TGCAGCGTTGAAGGCGGGGGAAGTGGAAACACCATATATTTT. Translating it yields CSVEGGGSGNTIYF. The full variable domain, rest sourced from reference TRBV29-1 and TRBJ1-3, is SAVISQKPSRDICQRGTSLTIQCQVDSQVTMMFWYRQQPGQSLTLIATANQGSEATYESGFVIDKFPISRPNLTFSTLTVSNMSPEDSSIYLCSVEGGGSGNTIYFGEGSWLTVV.

This clonotype was observed a few times. This chain connects TRBV14 to TRBJ1-1, with TRBD1 identical over 8 bases. The germline V gene has CDR1 SGHDN and CDR2 FVKESK. CDR3 length: 13 amino acids. J gave up 7 bases and V 4 bases, and 5 bases lay outside the gene matches. The CDR3 here is CASSRGQGLEAFF. In nucleotides, the CDR3 is TGTGCCAGCAGCCGCGGACAGGGCCTTGAAGCTTTCTTT.

The chain recombines TRBV20-1 with TRBJ2-7; 9 bases match TRBD2. The J segment lost 2 bases and the V segment lost 2 bases, leaving 10 bases of the junction unmatched. Germline V gene lookup returns CDR1 DFQATT and CDR2 SNEGSKA (reference sequence). The CDR3 is made up of 16 amino acids. CDR3 sequence (DNA): TGCAGTGCTAGACCAGTTGGGCGGGGGGGCCCCTACGAGCAGTACTTC. Translated, it gives CSARPVGRGGPYEQYF.

A few counts support this clonotype. The chain has TRBV4-1 and TRBJ1-1; a possible D gene is TRBD1 (5 bases). Trimming cost V 4 bases and J 8 bases, with 14 bases left between them. Germline CDR1 and CDR2: MGHRA and YSYEKL. This CDR3 comprises 13 residues. CDR3 nucleotides: TGCGCCAGCAGCCCCCAGCGGGGGACCGAAGCTTTCTTT. It yields the protein CASSPQRGTEAFF.

This clonotype was observed a few times. The chain is built from TRBV18 and TRBJ2-3; 10 bases are shared with TRBD1. V was clipped by 0 bases and J by 2 bases; unmatched bases: 5. From germline, CDR1 is KGHSH and CDR2 LQKENI. The CDR3 has 17 amino acids. The CDR3 nucleotides read TGTGCCAGCTCACCACCGGAGGGGACAGGGGACACAGATACGCAGTATTTT. The encoded protein is CASSPPEGTGDTDTQYF. Combining the CDR3 with reference TRBV18 and TRBJ2-3 gives the whole variable domain NAGVMQNPRHLVRRRGQEARLRCSPMKGHSHVYWYRQLPEEGLKFMVYLQKENIIDESGMPKERFSAEFPKEGPSILRIQQVVRGDSAAYFCASSPPEGTGDTDTQYFGPGTRLTVL.

The chain carries TRBV7-2 and TRBJ2-1; 9 bases match TRBD1. After removal of 5 bases from V and 6 bases from J, the junction contained 8 bases not matched to a gene. The CDR3 contains 15 residues. The germline gives CDR1 SGHTA, CDR2 FQGNSA. The CDR3 region has the DNA TGTGCCAGCAGCGCAACAGGGGGCGCGGGCAATGAGCAGTTCTTC. Amino acid sequence: CASSATGGAGNEQFF.

The chain carries TRBV7-8 and TRBJ2-1, with 9 bases fitting TRBD2. This CDR3 comprises 18 residues. Germline trimming cut 5 bases from V and 2 bases from J; bases unmatched to any gene: 13. Germline V gene lookup returns CDR1 SGHVS and CDR2 FQNEAQ. CDR3 region: CASSTRGGTQRAYNEQFF. The CDR3, as DNA: TGTGCCAGCAGCACGCGGGGGGGGACGCAAAGGGCCTACAATGAGCAGTTCTTC.

The rearrangement joins TRBV7-3 to TRBJ2-2, with 9 bases matching TRBD2. The germline CDR1 and CDR2 sequences are SGHTA and FQGTGA. This CDR3 has 18 residues. The trim removed 0 bases at V and 3 bases at J, leaving 8 bases unmatched. Here the CDR3 reads CASSLTPSGMLDTGELFF. The DNA for the CDR3 is TGTGCCAGCAGCTTAACGCCTAGCGGGATGTTGGACACCGGGGAGCTGTTTTTT.

The chain has TRBV20-1 and TRBJ2-3; TRBD2 matches 11 bases. The CDR3 contains 16 residues. The V and J ends lost 6 bases and 0 bases, in that order; junction bases with no gene match: 8. CDR1 DFQATT and CDR2 SNEGSKA come from the germline V gene (reference sequence). Written as DNA, the CDR3 is TGCAGTGCCACCCCGGGACTAGCGGCTAGCACAGATACGCAGTATTTT. Protein: CSATPGLAASTDTQYF.

The chain joins TRBV7-9 to TRBJ2-7, with D hard to call. V lost 5 bases and J 2 bases, leaving 13 bases between the germline ends. CDR1 and CDR2 from the germline V gene are SEHNR and FQNEAQ (reference sequence). The CDR3 runs 14 residues. The CDR3 reads CASSPAGAAYEQYF. CDR3 sequence (DNA): TGTGCCAGCAGCCCCGCTGGAGCCGCCTACGAGCAGTACTTC.

The chain carries TRBV7-6 and TRBJ2-7; no firm D call. The CDR3 has 15 residues. Germline CDR1 is SGHVS and CDR2 is FNYEAQ. V was trimmed by 6 bases and J by 3 bases, leaving 18 bases between them. CDR3 amino acids: CASSPLGWGGYEQYF. In DNA form, the CDR3 reads TGTGCCAGCAGTCCTCTGGGCTGGGGTGGCTACGAGCAGTACTTC.

The chain couples TRBV6-1 to TRBJ2-3; no clear D gene. CDR1 and CDR2 (germline): MNHNS, SASEGT. The V end was cut by 6 bases, the J end by 6 bases, with 22 bases between. The CDR3 runs to 16 residues. In DNA, the CDR3 is TGTGCCAGCAGCTCTAACCGCGGCTTGGTAACTGATACGCAGTATTTT. Translation gives CASSSNRGLVTDTQYF.